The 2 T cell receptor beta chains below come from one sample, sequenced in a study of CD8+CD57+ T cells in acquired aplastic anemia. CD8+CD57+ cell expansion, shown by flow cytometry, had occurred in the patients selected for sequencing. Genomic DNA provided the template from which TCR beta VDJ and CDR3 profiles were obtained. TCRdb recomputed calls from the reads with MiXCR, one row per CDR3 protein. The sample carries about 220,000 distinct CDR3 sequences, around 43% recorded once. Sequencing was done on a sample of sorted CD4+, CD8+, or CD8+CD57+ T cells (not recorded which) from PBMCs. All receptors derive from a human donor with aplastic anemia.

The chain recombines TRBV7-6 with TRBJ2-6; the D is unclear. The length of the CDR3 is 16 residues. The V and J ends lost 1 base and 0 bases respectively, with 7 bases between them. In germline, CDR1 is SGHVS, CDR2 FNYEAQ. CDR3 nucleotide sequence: TGTGCCAGCAGCTTAGGGGCGCTCTCTGGGGCCAACGTCCTGACTTTC. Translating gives CASSLGALSGANVLTF.

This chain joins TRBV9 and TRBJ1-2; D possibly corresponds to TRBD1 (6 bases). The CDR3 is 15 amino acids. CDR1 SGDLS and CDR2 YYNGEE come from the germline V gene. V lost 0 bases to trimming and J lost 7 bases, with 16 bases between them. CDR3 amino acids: CASSVEGGALGGYTF. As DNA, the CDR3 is TGTGCCAGCAGCGTAGAAGGGGGGGCTTTAGGTGGCTACACCTTC.